The 9 T cell receptor beta chains below were found in one sample sequenced in a study of T cells in Graves' hyperthyroidism and ophthalmopathy. The CDR3 regions of TCR beta were amplified from RNA transcripts. First-round RT-PCR targeting the TCR CDR3 was performed with the HTBI primer set. MiXCR was run by TCRdb on the multiplex PCR reads, yielding one entry per CDR3 protein. This repertoire shows roughly 380,000 distinct CDR3 sequences, approximately 13% found once; its top ten account for 8% to 13%. The sequenced material came from blood. These receptors originate from a woman between 55 and 75 years old with Graves' hyperthyroidism.

J is TRBJ2-3 and V is TRBV7-9; D gene unclear. This CDR3 region has 13 residues. Germline CDR1 and CDR2: SEHNR and FQNEAQ (reference sequence). Between the trimmed V and J ends, which lost 10 bases and 2 bases, there was a span of 13 bases. CDR3 sequence reads: CATPHPNTDTQYF. CDR3 nucleotides: TGTGCCACCCCACATCCCAACACAGATACGCAGTATTTT.

This clonotype turned up a few times. V is TRBV20-1 and J is TRBJ2-3, with D possibly TRBD2 on 6 matching bases. This CDR3 contains 16 residues. Germline CDR1 is DFQATT and CDR2 is SNEGSKA (reference sequence). Trimming left V 0 bases short and J 4 bases short, with 17 bases between. The CDR3 DNA is TGCAGTGCTAGAGATAACCGCCTAGCGTACGCAGATACGCAGTATTTT. Translated, it gives CSARDNRLAYADTQYF.

This clonotype was observed a few times. J is TRBJ1-5 and V is TRBV4-1; D gene uncertain. Trimming cost V 0 bases and J 7 bases, with 7 bases left between them. The CDR3 runs 13 residues. Germline CDR1 is MGHRA and CDR2 is YSYEKL. The CDR3 here is CASSQDELQPQHF. For the CDR3, the DNA is TGCGCCAGCAGCCAAGATGAATTGCAGCCCCAGCATTTT.

Ten or more counts support this clonotype. This chain uses TRBV6-1 with TRBJ1-2; D gene unclear. The CDR3 sequence is 12 residues long. V was clipped by 5 bases and J by 5 bases, with 9 bases between them. CDR1 and CDR2 from the germline V gene are MNHNS and SASEGT. The DNA of the CDR3 is TGTGCCAGCAGTTGGCAGGAATATGGCTACACCTTC. Translation gives CASSWQEYGYTF.

This clonotype was seen at least ten times. V is TRBV3-1 and J is TRBJ1-1; D not certain. CDR3 length: 15 residues. Looked up from germline, CDR1 is LGHDT and CDR2 is YNNKEL (reference sequence). The V end lost 0 bases, the J end lost 1 base, and 9 bases lay between the germline ends. CDR3 DNA: TGTGCCAGCAGCCAAGATGACCCCGGGAACACTGAAGCTTTCTTT. Encoded protein: CASSQDDPGNTEAFF.

V and J are TRBV20-1 and TRBJ2-7, with 10 bases aligning to TRBD1. The CDR3 sequence is 15 residues long. Per germline, CDR1 DFQATT and CDR2 SNEGSKA (reference sequence). The V segment lost 3 bases and the J segment 7 bases; nucleotides outside the gene matches: 12. In nucleotides, the CDR3 is TGCAGTGCTAGGCGGGCCGGGACAGGGGACGGAGAGCAGTACTTC. Its protein is CSARRAGTGDGEQYF.

In this sample, this clonotype turned up many times. The chain joins TRBV11-2 to TRBJ2-1, with TRBD2 matching 14 bases. CDR3 size: 19 residues. V lost 4 bases and J lost 4; bases outside the gene matches: 12. The V gene's germline CDR1 is SGHAT and CDR2 FQNNGV. CDR3 nucleotide sequence: TGTGCCAGCAGCTCGGGGGGGGGACTAGCGGGAGCTTTTTACAATGAGCAGTTCTTC. Its translation: CASSSGGGLAGAFYNEQFF.

With respect to this clonotype: This may be a read error, as it is one base from a much larger clone. The CDR3 loop is CVSKGTSEGDTQYF. The CDR3 region has the DNA TGTGTCAGCAAAGGGACTTCCGAGGGAGATACGCAGTATTTT. The chain employs TRBV7-9 and TRBJ2-3, with D maybe TRBD2 (6 bases). The CDR3 is 14 residues long. The germline CDR1 and CDR2 sequences are SEHNR and FQNEAQ (reference sequence).

Comment on this clonotype: Just one base apart from a much larger clone, this may be a read error. This chain joins TRBV20-1 and TRBJ2-7; 9 nucleotides agree with TRBD1. There are 14 residues in the CDR3. From germline, CDR1 is DFQATT and CDR2 SNEGSKA (reference sequence). This CDR3 is CGASRDRVSYEQYF. CDR3 DNA: TGCGGTGCAAGTCGGGACAGGGTATCCTACGAGCAGTACTTC.